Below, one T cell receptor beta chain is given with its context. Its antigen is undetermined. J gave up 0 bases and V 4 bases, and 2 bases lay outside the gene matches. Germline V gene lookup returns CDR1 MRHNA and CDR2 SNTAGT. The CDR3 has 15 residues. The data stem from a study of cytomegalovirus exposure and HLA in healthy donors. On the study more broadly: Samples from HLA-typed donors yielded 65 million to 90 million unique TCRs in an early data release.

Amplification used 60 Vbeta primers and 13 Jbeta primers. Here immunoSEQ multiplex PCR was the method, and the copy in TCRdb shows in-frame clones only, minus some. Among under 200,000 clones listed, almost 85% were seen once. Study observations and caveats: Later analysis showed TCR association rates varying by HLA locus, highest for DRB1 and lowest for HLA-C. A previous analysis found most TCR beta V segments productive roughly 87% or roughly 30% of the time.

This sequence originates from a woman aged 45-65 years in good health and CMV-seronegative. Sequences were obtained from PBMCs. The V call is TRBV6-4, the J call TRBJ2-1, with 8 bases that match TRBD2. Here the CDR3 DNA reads TGTGCCAGCAGTGTCGGGACTAGCTCCTACAATGAGCAGTTCTTC. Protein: CASSVGTSSYNEQFF.